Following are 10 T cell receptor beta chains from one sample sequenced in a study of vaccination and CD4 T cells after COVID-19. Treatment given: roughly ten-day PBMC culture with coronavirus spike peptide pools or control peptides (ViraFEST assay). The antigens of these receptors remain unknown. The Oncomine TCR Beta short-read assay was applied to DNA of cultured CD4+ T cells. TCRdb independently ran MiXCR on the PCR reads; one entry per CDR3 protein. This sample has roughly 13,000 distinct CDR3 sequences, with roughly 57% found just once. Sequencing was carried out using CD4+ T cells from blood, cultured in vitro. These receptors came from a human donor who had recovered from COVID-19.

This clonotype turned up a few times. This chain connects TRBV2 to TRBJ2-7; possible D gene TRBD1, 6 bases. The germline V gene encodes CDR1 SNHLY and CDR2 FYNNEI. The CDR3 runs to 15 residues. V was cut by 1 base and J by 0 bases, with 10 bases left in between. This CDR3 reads CASSEGGGSSYEQYF. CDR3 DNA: TGTGCCAGCAGTGAAGGAGGGGGTAGCTCCTACGAGCAGTACTTC.

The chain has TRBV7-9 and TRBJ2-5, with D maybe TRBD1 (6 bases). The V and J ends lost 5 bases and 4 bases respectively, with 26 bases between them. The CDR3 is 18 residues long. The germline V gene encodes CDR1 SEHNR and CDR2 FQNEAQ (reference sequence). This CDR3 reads CASSPPRGTRGFLETQYF. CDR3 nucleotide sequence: TGTGCCAGCAGCCCCCCCAGGGGCACGAGGGGTTTCTTAGAGACCCAGTACTTC.

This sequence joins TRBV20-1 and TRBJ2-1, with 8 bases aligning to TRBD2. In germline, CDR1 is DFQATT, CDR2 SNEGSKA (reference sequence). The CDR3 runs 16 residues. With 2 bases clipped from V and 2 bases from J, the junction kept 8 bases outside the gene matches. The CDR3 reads CSARWVGLGPYNEQFF. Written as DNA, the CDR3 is TGCAGTGCTAGATGGGTGGGACTAGGGCCCTACAATGAGCAGTTCTTC.

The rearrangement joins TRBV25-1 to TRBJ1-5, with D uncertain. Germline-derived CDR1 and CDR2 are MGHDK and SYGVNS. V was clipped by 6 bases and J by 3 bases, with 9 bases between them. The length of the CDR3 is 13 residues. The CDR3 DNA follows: TGTGCCAGCAGGGGCGGGGTCAATCAGCCCCAGCATTTT. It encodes CASRGGVNQPQHF. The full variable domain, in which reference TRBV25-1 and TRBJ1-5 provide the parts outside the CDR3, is EADIYQTPRYLVIGTGKKITLECSQTMGHDKMYWYQQDPGMELHLIHYSYGVNSTEKGDLSSESTVSRIRTEHFPLTLESARPSHTSQYLCASRGGVNQPQHFGDGTRLSIL.

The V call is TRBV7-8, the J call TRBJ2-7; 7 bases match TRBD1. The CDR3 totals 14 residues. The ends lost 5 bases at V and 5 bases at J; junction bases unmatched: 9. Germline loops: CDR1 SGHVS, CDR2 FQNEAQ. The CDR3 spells CASSGRDRNDEQYF. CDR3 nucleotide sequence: TGTGCCAGCAGCGGCCGGGACAGAAACGACGAGCAGTACTTC.

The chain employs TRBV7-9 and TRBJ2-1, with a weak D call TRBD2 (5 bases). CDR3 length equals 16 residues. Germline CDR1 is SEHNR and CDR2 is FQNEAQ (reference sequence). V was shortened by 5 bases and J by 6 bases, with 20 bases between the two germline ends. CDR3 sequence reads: CASSDPTRKGGNEQFF. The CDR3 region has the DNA TGTGCCAGCAGCGACCCTACTAGAAAGGGCGGCAATGAGCAGTTCTTC.

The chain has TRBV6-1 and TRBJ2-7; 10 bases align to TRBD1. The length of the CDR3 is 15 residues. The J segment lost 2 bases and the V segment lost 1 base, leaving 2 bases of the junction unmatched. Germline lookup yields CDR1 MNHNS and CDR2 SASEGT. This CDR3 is CASSEEGTGAYEQYF. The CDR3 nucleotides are TGTGCCAGCAGTGAAGAGGGGACAGGGGCCTACGAGCAGTACTTC.

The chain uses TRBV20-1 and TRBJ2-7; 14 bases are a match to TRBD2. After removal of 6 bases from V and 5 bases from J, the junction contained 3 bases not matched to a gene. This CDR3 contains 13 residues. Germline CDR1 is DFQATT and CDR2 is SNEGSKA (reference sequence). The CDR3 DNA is TGCAGTGCAGGGACTAGCGGGAGTAACGAGCAGTACTTC. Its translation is CSAGTSGSNEQYF.

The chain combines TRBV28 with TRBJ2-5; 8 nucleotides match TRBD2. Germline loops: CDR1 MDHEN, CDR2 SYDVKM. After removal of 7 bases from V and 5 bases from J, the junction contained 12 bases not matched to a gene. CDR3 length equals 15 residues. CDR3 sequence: CASNPAGGGGETQYF. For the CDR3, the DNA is TGTGCCAGCAATCCCGCGGGGGGAGGAGGGGAGACCCAGTACTTC.

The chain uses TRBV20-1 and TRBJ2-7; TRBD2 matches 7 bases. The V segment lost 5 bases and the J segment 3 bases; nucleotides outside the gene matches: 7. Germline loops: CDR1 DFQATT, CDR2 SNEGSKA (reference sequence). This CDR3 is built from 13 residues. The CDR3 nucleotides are TGCAGTGCTGATAGGACTAGAATCTACGAGCAGTACTTC. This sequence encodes CSADRTRIYEQYF.